This T cell receptor beta chain was captured in a study of CD8 T cells in ankylosing spondylitis. General observations from the study: In ankylosing spondylitis blood, a motif of about 8 highly homologous TCR beta variants appeared characteristic. Some of these motif variants have turned up before, in reports on reactive arthritis synovial fluid and blood.

Germline V gene data show CDR1 as SGHRS and CDR2 as YFSETQ. This CDR3 is 12 amino acids long. V lost 3 bases, J lost 5 bases, and 5 bases lay in between. Quantitative 5'-RACE with molecular barcodes was used to make the TCR beta libraries. TCRdb fed the 5' RACE reads into MiXCR, producing one record per CDR3 protein. The sample has roughly 36,000 distinct CDR3 sequences; approximately 15% are singletons. As concerns this clonotype: The antigen is unknown.

The clonotype originates from a male donor with ankylosing spondylitis or in good health (not recorded which). Sequences were obtained from blood. The J gene is TRBJ2-2, the V gene TRBV5-1; no reliable D call. CDR3 residues: CASSSITGELFF. CDR3 nucleotides: TGCGCCAGCAGCTCAATAACCGGGGAGCTGTTTTTT.